One T cell receptor beta chain is described in this entry. Its antigen is unidentified. The germline V gene has CDR1 SEHNR and CDR2 FQNEAQ (reference sequence). This CDR3 is 14 amino acids long. These data originate in a study of CXCR3-negative and CXCR3-positive naive CD8 T cells. Study observations and caveats: Naive subsets were similarly diverse, while memory CD8+ repertoires were much less diverse. Against CXCR3-negative naive cells, CXCR3-positive naive cells showed more hydrophobic TRB CDR3s.

cDNA libraries for TRB were generated by 5' RACE incorporating UMI labels. TCRdb re-called the 5' RACE reads, yielding one record per CDR3 amino acid sequence without DNA. This table holds about 50,000 distinct CDR3 sequences. The chain links TRBV7-9 to TRBJ2-5; TCRdb outputs TRBD1, but without DNA this stays unchecked. The source of this sequence is a human donor in good health. Some clones in this sample may be carry-over from other donors' samples. The specimen was naive CXCR3+ CD8+ T cells from blood. Subset described: CD45RO-CCR7+CD27+CD95- naive CD8+ T cells expressing CXCR3 (TNR3+). CDR3 loop: CASSHDREGETQYF.